The 3 T cell receptor beta chains below come from one sample, sequenced in a study of PD-1 blockade in classical Hodgkin lymphoma. Every patient had relapsed following autologous stem cell transplantation, and cohorts differed in brentuximab vedotin exposure. The assay was immunoSEQ multiplex PCR, and TCRdb's table has in-frame clones only and misses some. The sample contains tens of thousands of clones, about 88% of which appear only once. This material consisted of peripheral blood mononuclear cells (PBMCs), taken before the second cycle of nivolumab. These receptors originate from a human donor with classical Hodgkin lymphoma.

V gene TRBV5-1 combines with J gene TRBJ2-1; the D is unclear. The ends were cut back, 0 bases at V and 5 bases at J, with 3 bases in the middle. The germline CDR1 and CDR2 sequences are SGHRS and YFSETQ. The CDR3 has 12 amino acids. The DNA for the CDR3 is TGCGCCAGCAGCTTGGCCGACAATGAGCAGTTCTTC. Residues: CASSLADNEQFF.

This clone was seen a single time. The chain uses TRBV28 and TRBJ2-7, with D tentatively TRBD1 (7 bases). V shed 8 bases and J shed 2 bases, with 22 bases lying between them. CDR1 is MDHEN, CDR2 SYDVKM, per germline. This CDR3 has 16 residues. Here the CDR3 reads CASLPGGFYNTYEQYF. CDR3 DNA: TGTGCCAGCCTACCAGGGGGGTTTTATAATACCTACGAGCAGTACTTC.

V is TRBV30 and J is TRBJ1-1; D unresolved. The CDR3 is made up of 13 amino acids. CDR1 and CDR2 (germline): GTSNPN, SVGIG (reference sequence). V was trimmed by 0 bases and J by 2 bases, leaving 7 bases between them. The CDR3 nucleotides are TGTGCCTGGAGTGTAGGTGGCAACACTGAAGCTTTCTTT. It translates to CAWSVGGNTEAFF.